What follows describes a single T cell receptor beta chain. Profiled with immunoSEQ multiplex PCR; TCRdb holds only in-frame clones, not every one. The sample carries some 300,000 clones, 70% to 90% recorded once. This specimen comes from a study of blood T cell repertoires in COVID-19. The sequence came from a woman aged 25-40 years who had recovered from COVID-19. Sequencing used PBMCs or T cells enriched from blood (not recorded which).

The CDR3: CSASLAGGYNEQFF. The CDR3 DNA is TGCAGTGCTAGTCTAGCGGGAGGGTACAATGAGCAGTTCTTC. The chain recombines TRBV20-1 with TRBJ2-1, with 12 bases fitting TRBD2. Germline trimming cut 3 bases from V and 4 bases from J; bases unmatched to any gene: 1. Germline values: CDR1 DFQATT, CDR2 SNEGSKA (reference sequence). CDR3 size: 14 residues.